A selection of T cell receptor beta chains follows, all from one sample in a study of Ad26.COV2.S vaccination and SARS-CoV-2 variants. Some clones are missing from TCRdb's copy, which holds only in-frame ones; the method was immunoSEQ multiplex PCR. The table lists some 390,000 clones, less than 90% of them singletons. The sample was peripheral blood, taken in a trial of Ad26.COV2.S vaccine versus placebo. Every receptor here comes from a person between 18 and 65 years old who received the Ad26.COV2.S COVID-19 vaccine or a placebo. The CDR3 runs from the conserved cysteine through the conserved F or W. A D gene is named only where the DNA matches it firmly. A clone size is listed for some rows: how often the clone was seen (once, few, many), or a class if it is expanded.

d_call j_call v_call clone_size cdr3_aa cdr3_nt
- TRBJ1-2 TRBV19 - CASSIALSYGYTF TGTGCCAGTAGTATAGCCTTGAGCTATGGCTACACCTTC
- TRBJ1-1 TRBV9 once CASSVAGLMGRTNTEAFF TGTGCCAGCAGCGTAGCTGGCCTAATGGGGCGGACGAACACTGAAGCTTTCTTT
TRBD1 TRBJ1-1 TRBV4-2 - CASSQADAQGTEAFF TGTGCCAGCAGCCAAGCCGACGCACAGGGGACTGAAGCTTTCTTT
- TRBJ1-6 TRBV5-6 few CASSLGVGSPLHF TGTGCCAGCAGCTTGGGTGTGGGTTCACCCCTCCACTTT
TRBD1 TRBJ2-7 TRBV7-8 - CASSLISPGTVSPYEQYF TGTGCCAGCAGCTTAATTTCGCCCGGGACAGTTAGCCCCTACGAGCAGTACTTC
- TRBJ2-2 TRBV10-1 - CASSSTPQGANTGELFF TGCGCCAGCAGCTCAACGCCCCAGGGTGCGAACACCGGGGAGCTGTTTTTT
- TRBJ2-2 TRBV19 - CASSMSWVGTGELFF TGTGCCAGTAGTATGAGTTGGGTAGGCACCGGGGAGCTGTTTTTT
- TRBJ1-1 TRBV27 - CASSPTLEGTEAFF TGTGCCAGCAGTCCCACCCTCGAGGGGACTGAAGCTTTCTTT
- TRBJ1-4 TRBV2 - CASSEVTSSEKLFF TGTGCCAGCAGCGAAGTTACAAGTTCCGAAAAACTGTTTTTT
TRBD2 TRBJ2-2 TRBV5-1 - CASSLAGGRTGELFF TGCGCCAGCAGTTTAGCGGGGGGGCGCACCGGGGAGCTGTTTTTT
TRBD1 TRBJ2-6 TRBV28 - CASSVRDSHPGANVLTF TGTGCCAGCAGTGTCCGGGACAGTCACCCCGGGGCCAACGTCCTGACTTTC
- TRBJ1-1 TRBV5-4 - CASSLGQQNTEAFF TGTGCCAGCAGCTTGGGGCAACAGAACACTGAAGCTTTCTTT
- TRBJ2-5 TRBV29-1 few CSSRTGLETQYF TGCAGCTCTCGTACGGGCTTGGAGACCCAGTACTTC
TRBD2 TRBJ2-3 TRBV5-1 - CASSWSAASGEDTQYF TGCGCCAGCAGCTGGAGCGCGGCTAGCGGGGAGGATACGCAGTATTTT
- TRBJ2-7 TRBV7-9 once CASSQWGRGTSYEQYF TGTGCCAGCAGCCAATGGGGACGGGGGACCTCCTACGAGCAGTACTTC
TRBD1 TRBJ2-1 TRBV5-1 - CASSLEILGTGQYNEQFF TGCGCCAGCAGCTTGGAGATTTTGGGGACAGGACAATACAATGAGCAGTTCTTC
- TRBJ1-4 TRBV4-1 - CASSQVLDINEKLFF TGCGCCAGCAGCCAAGTTCTTGATATCAATGAAAAACTGTTTTTT
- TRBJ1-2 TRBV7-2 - CASSLDPGRGGYTF TGTGCCAGCAGCTTAGACCCTGGGAGGGGTGGCTACACCTTC
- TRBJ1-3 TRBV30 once CAWSVVFGNTIYF TGTGCCTGGAGTGTAGTATTTGGAAACACCATATATTTT
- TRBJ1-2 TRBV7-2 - CASSSMTLRGGYTF TGTGCCAGCAGCTCAATGACTTTGCGGGGTGGCTACACCTTC
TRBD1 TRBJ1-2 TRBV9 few CASSVDRDRAGYTF TGTGCCAGCAGCGTAGACCGGGACAGGGCGGGCTACACCTTC
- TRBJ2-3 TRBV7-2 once CASSLDFRTDTQYF TGTGCCAGCAGCTTGGACTTTCGCACAGATACGCAGTATTTT